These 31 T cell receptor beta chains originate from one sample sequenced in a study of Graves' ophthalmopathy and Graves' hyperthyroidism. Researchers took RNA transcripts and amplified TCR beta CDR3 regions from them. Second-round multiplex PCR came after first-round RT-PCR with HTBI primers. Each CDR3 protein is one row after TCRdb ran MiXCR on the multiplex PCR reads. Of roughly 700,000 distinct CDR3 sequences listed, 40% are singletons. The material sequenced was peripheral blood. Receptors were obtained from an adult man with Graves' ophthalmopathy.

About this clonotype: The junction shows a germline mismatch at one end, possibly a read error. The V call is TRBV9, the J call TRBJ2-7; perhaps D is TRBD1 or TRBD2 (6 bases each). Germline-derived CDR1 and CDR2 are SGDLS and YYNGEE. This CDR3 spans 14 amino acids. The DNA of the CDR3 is TGTGCCGGCAGTCCAGGTTGGGGGGCGAGAGAGCAGTACTTC. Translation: CAGSPGWGAREQYF.

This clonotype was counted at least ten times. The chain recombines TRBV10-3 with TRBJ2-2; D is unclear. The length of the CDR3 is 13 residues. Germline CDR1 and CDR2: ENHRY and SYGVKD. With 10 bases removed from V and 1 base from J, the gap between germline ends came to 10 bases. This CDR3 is CATSDKNTGELFF. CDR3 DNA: TGTGCCACGAGCGACAAGAACACCGGGGAGCTGTTTTTT.

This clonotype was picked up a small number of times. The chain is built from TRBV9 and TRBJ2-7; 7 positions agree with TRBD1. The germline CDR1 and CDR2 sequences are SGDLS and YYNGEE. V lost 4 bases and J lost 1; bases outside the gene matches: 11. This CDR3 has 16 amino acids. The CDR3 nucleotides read TGTGCCAGCAGCCTCCTCCGGGACAGCGCATCCTACGAGCAGTACTTC. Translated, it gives CASSLLRDSASYEQYF.

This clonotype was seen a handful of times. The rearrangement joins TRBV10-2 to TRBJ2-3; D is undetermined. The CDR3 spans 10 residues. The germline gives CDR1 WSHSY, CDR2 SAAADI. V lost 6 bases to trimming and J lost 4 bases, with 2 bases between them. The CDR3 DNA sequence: TGCGCCAGCAGGTCAGATACGCAGTATTTT. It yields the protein CASRSDTQYF.

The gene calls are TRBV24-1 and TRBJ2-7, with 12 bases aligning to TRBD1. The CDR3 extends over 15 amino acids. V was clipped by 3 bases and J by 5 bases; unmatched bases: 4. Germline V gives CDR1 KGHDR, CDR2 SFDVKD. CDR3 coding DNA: TGTGCCACCAGTGATCCGGGACAGGGGGCCCACGAGCAGTACTTC. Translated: CATSDPGQGAHEQYF.

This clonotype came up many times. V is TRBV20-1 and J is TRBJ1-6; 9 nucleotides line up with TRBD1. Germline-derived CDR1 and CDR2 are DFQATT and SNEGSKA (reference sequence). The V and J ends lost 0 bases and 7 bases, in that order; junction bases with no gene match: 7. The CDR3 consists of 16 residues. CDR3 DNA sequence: TGCAGTGCTAGAGATCAGACAGGGGGACCGAATTCACCCCTCCACTTT. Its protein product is CSARDQTGGPNSPLHF.

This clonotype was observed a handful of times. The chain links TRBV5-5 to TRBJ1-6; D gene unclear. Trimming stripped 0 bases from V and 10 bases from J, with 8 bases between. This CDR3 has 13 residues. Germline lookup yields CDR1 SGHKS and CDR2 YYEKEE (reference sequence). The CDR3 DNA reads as TGTGCCAGCAGCTTGGAGCTGGGGTCACCCCTCCACTTT. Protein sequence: CASSLELGSPLHF.

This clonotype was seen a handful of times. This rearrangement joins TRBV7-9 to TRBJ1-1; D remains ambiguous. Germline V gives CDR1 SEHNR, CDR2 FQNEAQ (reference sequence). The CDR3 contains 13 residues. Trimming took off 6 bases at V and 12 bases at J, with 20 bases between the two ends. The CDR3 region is CASRNNPGQGTFF. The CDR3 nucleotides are TGTGCCAGCAGAAACAATCCGGGCCAAGGAACTTTCTTT.

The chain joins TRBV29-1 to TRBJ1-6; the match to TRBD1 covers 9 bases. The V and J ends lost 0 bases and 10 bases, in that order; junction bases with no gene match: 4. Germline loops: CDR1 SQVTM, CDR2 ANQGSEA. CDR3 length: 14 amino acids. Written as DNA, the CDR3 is TGCAGCGTTGAAGACCCGGACAGGGGATCACCCCTCCACTTT. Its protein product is CSVEDPDRGSPLHF.

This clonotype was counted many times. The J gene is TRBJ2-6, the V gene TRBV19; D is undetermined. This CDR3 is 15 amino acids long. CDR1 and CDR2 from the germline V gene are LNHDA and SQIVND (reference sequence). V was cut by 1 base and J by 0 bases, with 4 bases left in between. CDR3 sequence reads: CASSIGGSGANVLTF. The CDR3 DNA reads TGTGCCAGTAGTATAGGCGGCTCTGGGGCCAACGTCCTGACTTTC.

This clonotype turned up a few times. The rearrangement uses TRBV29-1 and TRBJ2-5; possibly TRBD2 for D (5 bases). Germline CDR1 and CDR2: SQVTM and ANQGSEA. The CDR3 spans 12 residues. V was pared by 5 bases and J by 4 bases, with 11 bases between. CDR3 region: CSVTGFLETQYF. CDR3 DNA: TGCAGCGTTACGGGATTTCTAGAGACCCAGTACTTC.

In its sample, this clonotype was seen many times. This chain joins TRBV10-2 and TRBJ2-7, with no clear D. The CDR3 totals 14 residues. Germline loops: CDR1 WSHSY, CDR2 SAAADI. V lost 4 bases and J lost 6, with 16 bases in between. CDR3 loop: CASSVSLPPLEQYF. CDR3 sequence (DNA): TGCGCCAGCAGTGTGTCGCTGCCCCCCCTCGAGCAGTACTTC.

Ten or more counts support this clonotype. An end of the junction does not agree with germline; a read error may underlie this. The CDR3 bases are TGTGCCAGCAGTTACGAGGGGGCTGGCTATGGCTACACCTTC. Protein product: CASSYEGAGYGYTF. The chain recombines TRBV10-3 with TRBJ1-2; TRBD1 matches at 7 bases. The CDR3 runs 14 residues. CDR1 ENHRY and CDR2 SYGVKD come from the germline V gene.

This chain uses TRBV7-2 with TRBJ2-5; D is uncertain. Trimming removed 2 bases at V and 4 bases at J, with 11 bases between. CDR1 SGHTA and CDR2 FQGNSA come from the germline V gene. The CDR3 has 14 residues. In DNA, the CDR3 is TGTGCCAGCAGCTTACGTGCTAGTGGAGAGACCCAGTACTTC. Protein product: CASSLRASGETQYF.

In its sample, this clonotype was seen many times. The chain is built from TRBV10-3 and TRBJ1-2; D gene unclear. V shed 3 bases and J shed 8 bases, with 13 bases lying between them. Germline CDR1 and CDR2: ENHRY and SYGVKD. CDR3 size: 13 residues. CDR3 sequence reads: CAISESGAGGYTF. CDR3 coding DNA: TGTGCCATCAGTGAATCAGGTGCTGGGGGCTACACCTTC.

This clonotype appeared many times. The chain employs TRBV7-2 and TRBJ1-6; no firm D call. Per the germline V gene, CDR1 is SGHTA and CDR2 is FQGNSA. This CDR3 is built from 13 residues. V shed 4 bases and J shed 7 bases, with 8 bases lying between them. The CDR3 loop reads CASSSDGNSPLHF. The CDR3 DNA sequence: TGTGCCAGCAGCTCAGACGGAAATTCACCCCTCCACTTT.

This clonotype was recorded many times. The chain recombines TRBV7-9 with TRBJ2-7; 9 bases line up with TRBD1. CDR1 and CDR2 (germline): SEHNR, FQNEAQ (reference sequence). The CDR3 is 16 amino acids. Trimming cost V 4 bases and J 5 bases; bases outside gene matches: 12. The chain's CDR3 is CASSSGGQGRVDEQYF. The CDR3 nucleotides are TGTGCCAGCAGCTCGGGGGGACAGGGTAGGGTGGACGAGCAGTACTTC.

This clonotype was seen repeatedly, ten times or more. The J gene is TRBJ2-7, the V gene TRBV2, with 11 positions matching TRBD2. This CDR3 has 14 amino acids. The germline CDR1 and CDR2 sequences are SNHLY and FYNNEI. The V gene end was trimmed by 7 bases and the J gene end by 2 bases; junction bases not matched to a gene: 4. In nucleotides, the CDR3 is TGTGCCAGCACCCTAGCGGGAGGAGCCTACGAGCAGTACTTC. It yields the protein CASTLAGGAYEQYF.

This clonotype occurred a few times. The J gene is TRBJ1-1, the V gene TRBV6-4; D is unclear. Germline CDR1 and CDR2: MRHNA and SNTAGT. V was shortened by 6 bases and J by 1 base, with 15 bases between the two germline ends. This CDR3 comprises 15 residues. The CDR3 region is CASRRYGSGNTEAFF. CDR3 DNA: TGTGCCAGCAGGAGGTATGGCAGCGGGAACACTGAAGCTTTCTTT.

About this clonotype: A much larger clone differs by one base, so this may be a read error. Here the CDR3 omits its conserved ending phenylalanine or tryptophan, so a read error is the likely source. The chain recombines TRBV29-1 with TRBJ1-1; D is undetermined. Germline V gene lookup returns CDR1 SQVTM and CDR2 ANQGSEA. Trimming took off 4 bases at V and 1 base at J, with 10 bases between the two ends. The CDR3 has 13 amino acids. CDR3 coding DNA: TGCAGCGTTGGAGAGAGACCGAACACTGAAGCTTTCCTT. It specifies CSVGERPNTEAFL.

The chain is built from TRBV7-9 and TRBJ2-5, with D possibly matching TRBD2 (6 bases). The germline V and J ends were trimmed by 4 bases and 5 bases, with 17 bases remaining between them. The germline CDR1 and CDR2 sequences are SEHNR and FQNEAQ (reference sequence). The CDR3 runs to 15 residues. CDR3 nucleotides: TGTGCCAGCAGCTATGGGTACGGGAGCGGGGAGACCCAGTACTTC. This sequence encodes CASSYGYGSGETQYF.

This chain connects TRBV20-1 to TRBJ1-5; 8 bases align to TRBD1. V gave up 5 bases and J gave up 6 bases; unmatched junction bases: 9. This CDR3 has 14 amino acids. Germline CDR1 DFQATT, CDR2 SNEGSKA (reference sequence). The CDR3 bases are TGCAGTGCTGAGACCGGACAGGGCGTTCAGCCCCAGCATTTT. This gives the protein CSAETGQGVQPQHF.

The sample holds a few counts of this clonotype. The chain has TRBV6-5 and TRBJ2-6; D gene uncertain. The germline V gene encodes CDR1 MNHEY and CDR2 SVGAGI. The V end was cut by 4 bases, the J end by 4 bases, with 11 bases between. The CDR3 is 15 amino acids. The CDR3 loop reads CASSLGPRGANVLTF. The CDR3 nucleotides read TGTGCCAGCAGTTTGGGTCCGCGCGGGGCCAACGTCCTGACTTTC.

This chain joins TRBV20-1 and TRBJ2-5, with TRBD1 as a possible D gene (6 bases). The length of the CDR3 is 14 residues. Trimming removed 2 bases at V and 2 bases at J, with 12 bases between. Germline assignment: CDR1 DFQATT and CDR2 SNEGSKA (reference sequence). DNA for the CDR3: TGCAGTGCTAGAAGAGGGGGAGTGCAAGAGACCCAGTACTTC. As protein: CSARRGGVQETQYF.

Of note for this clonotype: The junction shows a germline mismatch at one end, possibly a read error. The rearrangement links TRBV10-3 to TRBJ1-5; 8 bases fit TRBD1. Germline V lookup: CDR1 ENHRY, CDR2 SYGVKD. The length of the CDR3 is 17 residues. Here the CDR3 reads CASSPVDRAISDQPQHF. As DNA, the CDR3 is TGTGCCAGCTCACCAGTGGACAGGGCCATTAGCGATCAGCCCCAGCATTTT.

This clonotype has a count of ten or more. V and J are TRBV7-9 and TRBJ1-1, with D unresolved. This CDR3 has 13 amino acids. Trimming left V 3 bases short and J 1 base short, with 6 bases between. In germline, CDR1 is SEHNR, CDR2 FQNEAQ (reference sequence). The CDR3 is CASSLGWNTEAFF. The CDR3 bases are TGTGCCAGCAGCTTGGGATGGAACACTGAAGCTTTCTTT.

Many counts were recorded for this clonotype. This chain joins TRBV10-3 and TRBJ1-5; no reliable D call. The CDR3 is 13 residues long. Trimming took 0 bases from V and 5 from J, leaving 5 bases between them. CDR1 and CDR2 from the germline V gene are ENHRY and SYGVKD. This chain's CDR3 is CAISESRYQPQHF. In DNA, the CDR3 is TGTGCCATCAGTGAGTCACGGTATCAGCCCCAGCATTTT.

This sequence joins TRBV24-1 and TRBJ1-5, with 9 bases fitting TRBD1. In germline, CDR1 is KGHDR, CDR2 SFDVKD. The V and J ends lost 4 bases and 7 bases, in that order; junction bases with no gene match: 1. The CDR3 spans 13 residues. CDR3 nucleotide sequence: TGTGCCACCAGTGAAACAGGGGGCCAGCCCCAGCATTTT. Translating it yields CATSETGGQPQHF.

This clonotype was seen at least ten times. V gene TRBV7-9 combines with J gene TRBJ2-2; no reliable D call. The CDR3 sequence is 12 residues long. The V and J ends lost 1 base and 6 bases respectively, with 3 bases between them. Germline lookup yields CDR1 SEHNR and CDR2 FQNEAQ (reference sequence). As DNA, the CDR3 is TGTGCCAGCAGCTTAGGGGCCGGGGAGCTGTTTTTT. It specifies CASSLGAGELFF.

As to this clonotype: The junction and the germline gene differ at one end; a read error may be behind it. CDR3 coding DNA: TGTGCCAGCAGCGTTGGGCCTGACGCTTTCTTT. Translation gives CASSVGPDAFF. The chain combines TRBV7-9 with TRBJ1-1; D remains unclear. The CDR3 is made up of 11 amino acids. Germline V gene lookup returns CDR1 SEHNR and CDR2 FQNEAQ (reference sequence).

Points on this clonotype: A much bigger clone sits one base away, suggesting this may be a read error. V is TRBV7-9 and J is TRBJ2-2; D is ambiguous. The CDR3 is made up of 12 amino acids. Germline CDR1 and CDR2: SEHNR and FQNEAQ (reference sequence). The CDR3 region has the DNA TGTACCAGCAGCCCGCAGTCCGGGGAGCTGTTTTTT. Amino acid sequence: CTSSPQSGELFF.